A selection of T cell receptor beta chains follows, all from one sample in a study of T cells in Graves' hyperthyroidism and ophthalmopathy. TCRdb recomputed calls from the multiplex PCR reads with MiXCR, one row per CDR3 protein. This table holds around 300,000 distinct CDR3 sequences, approximately 20% found once. The sequenced sample was blood. These receptor sequences come from a man younger than 45 with Graves' ophthalmopathy. Both conserved end residues are part of each CDR3. Each record gives: clone size, V gene, D gene, J gene, CDR3 protein, CDR3 DNA. A D gene is named only where the DNA matches it firmly. Clone size is given for some rows only: seen once, a few or many times, or a class if the clone is expanded.

size: many
V: TRBV2
D: -
J: TRBJ2-7
CDR3: CASNTGRYEQYF
DNA: TGTGCCAGCAATACCGGACGCTACGAGCAGTACTTC

size: -
V: TRBV12-3/TRBV12-4
D: -
J: TRBJ2-4
CDR3: CASSFHSLKNIQYF
DNA: TGTGCCAGCAGTTTTCACAGCCTAAAAAACATTCAGTACTTC

size: few
V: TRBV10-3
D: -
J: TRBJ2-5
CDR3: CAISELGETQYF
DNA: TGTGCCATCAGTGAGTTGGGGGAGACCCAGTACTTC

size: many
V: TRBV5-5
D: -
J: TRBJ2-5
CDR3: CASSRQETQYF
DNA: TGTGCCAGCAGCCGACAAGAGACCCAGTACTTC

size: many
V: TRBV11-2
D: TRBD1
J: TRBJ2-2
CDR3: CASSLAPTGGPGELFF
DNA: TGTGCCAGCAGCTTAGCCCCTACAGGGGGCCCCGGGGAGCTGTTTTTT

size: -
V: TRBV7-8
D: TRBD2
J: TRBJ2-7
CDR3: CASSLRRTSGFYEQYF
DNA: TGTGCCAGCAGCTTGAGAAGGACTAGCGGGTTCTACGAGCAGTACTTC

size: many
V: TRBV19
D: TRBD2
J: TRBJ2-5
CDR3: CASSPRRIAGGEETQYF
DNA: TGTGCCAGTAGTCCCCGCAGAATAGCGGGGGGAGAAGAGACCCAGTACTTC

size: -
V: TRBV2
D: TRBD1
J: TRBJ1-2
CDR3: CASGTGTGGPRYGYTF
DNA: TGTGCCAGCGGGACTGGGACAGGGGGCCCTCGCTATGGCTACACCTTC

size: few
V: TRBV27
D: -
J: TRBJ1-6
CDR3: CATSGVGYNSPLHF
DNA: TGTGCCACTTCAGGGGTGGGGTATAATTCACCCCTCCACTTT

size: -
V: TRBV24-1
D: -
J: TRBJ1-4
CDR3: CATSRQEEKLFF
DNA: TGTGCCACCAGCCGACAAGAGGAAAAACTGTTTTTT

size: many
V: TRBV28
D: -
J: TRBJ2-7
CDR3: CASSYDARSYEQYF
DNA: TGTGCCAGCAGTTATGACGCCCGCTCCTACGAGCAGTACTTC

size: few
V: TRBV4-1
D: TRBD1
J: TRBJ2-3
CDR3: CASSKTGGTDTQYF
DNA: TGCGCCAGCAGCAAGACAGGGGGCACAGATACGCAGTATTTT

size: few
V: TRBV12-3/TRBV12-4
D: TRBD1
J: TRBJ1-5
CDR3: CASSETGGGNQPQHF
DNA: TGTGCCAGCAGCGAGACAGGGGGCGGCAATCAGCCCCAGCATTTT

size: many
V: TRBV7-6
D: TRBD2
J: TRBJ2-1
CDR3: CASSSGTTPIYNEQFF
DNA: TGTGCCAGCAGCTCGGGGACTACACCAATCTACAATGAGCAGTTCTTC

size: -
V: TRBV6-2/TRBV6-3
D: -
J: TRBJ2-1
CDR3: CASSLNRRQSYNEQFF
DNA: TGTGCCAGCAGTTTGAACAGACGTCAATCCTACAATGAGCAGTTCTTC

size: -
V: TRBV5-1
D: -
J: TRBJ2-3
CDR3: CASSLGGQNTDTQYF
DNA: TGCGCCAGCAGCTTGGGTGGACAGAACACAGATACGCAGTATTTT